Following are 24 T cell receptor beta chains from one sample sequenced in a study of tumor T cells in aggressive B-cell lymphoma. Some clones are missing from TCRdb's copy, which holds only in-frame ones; the method was immunoSEQ multiplex PCR. Of about 1,200 clones in the sample, roughly 86% were seen once. The sequenced material came from tumor tissue. The receptors stem from an adult with diffuse large B cell lymphoma.

This clone was picked up one time. The chain employs TRBV30 and TRBJ1-2; D is undetermined. CDR3 length equals 11 residues. V was shortened by 2 bases and J by 1 base, with 2 bases between the two germline ends. Germline CDR1 is GTSNPN and CDR2 is SVGIG (reference sequence). The DNA of the CDR3 is TGTGCCTGGAGTCGTAACTATGGCTACACCTTC. Translating it yields CAWSRNYGYTF.

As for this clone: An end of the junction differs from the germline gene, which may be a read error. The chain recombines TRBV4-3 with TRBJ1-3; D unresolved. There are 16 residues in the CDR3. CDR1 is LGHNA, CDR2 YSLEER, per germline. This CDR3 reads CASSLLGGISRNTIYF. CDR3 sequence (DNA): TGCGCCAGCAGCCTCCTTGGCGGAATCTCTAGAAACACCATATATTTT.

The chain recombines TRBV19 with TRBJ2-1; the match to TRBD2 covers 12 bases. From germline, CDR1 is LNHDA and CDR2 SQIVND (reference sequence). This CDR3 has 15 amino acids. Losses at the gene ends were 5 bases for V and 12 bases for J; bases not matched to a gene: 11. This chain's CDR3 is CASSSSGGAKVGQFF. CDR3 DNA: TGTGCCAGTAGTTCTAGCGGGGGGGCTAAGGTTGGGCAGTTCTTC.

The chain has TRBV6-5 and TRBJ2-3; 8 positions agree with TRBD1. This CDR3 has 14 amino acids. From germline, CDR1 is MNHEY and CDR2 SVGAGI. Germline trimming cut 6 bases from V and 3 bases from J; bases unmatched to any gene: 5. CDR3 loop: CASRKTGVTDTQYF. The CDR3 DNA follows: TGTGCCAGCAGGAAGACAGGGGTTACAGATACGCAGTATTTT.

The table lists this clone with a count of one. The chain recombines TRBV5-1 with TRBJ1-6, with 9 positions matching TRBD1. Germline lookup yields CDR1 SGHRS and CDR2 YFSETQ. This CDR3 is built from 17 residues. J gave up 2 bases and V 1 base, and 4 bases lay outside the gene matches. The chain's CDR3 is CASSLTGGETYNSPLHF. CDR3 bases: TGCGCCAGCAGCTTGACAGGGGGCGAAACCTATAATTCACCCCTCCACTTT. The full variable domain, its missing parts supplied by reference TRBV5-1 and TRBJ1-6, is KAGVTQTPRYLIKTRGQQVTLSCSPISGHRSVSWYQQTPGQGLQFLFEYFSETQRNKGNFPGRFSGRQFSNSRSEMNVSTLELGDSALYLCASSLTGGETYNSPLHFGNGTRLTVT.

The chain uses TRBV15 and TRBJ2-7; 7 nucleotides align to TRBD1. Germline V gives CDR1 LNHNV, CDR2 YYDKDF (reference sequence). This CDR3 has 17 residues. Unmatched junction bases numbered 8, after V lost 0 bases and J lost 0 bases. The CDR3 loop reads CATSRDRPGTDSYEQYF. Here the CDR3 DNA reads TGTGCCACCAGCAGAGACAGGCCAGGGACAGACTCCTACGAGCAGTACTTC.

V usage is TRBV28 and J usage is TRBJ2-5, with 8 nucleotides matching TRBD2. Germline V gene lookup returns CDR1 MDHEN and CDR2 SYDVKM. V shed 5 bases and J 6 bases; nucleotides not matched to a gene: 8. The CDR3 totals 14 residues. CDR3 sequence reads: CASSPSGTRQTQYF. DNA of the CDR3: TGTGCCAGCAGTCCCTCCGGGACTAGGCAGACCCAGTACTTC.

The chain employs TRBV7-6 and TRBJ2-1; perhaps TRBD2 as D (5 bases). V lost 5 bases, J lost 7 bases, and 15 bases lay in between. The CDR3 totals 14 residues. CDR1 is SGHVS, CDR2 FNYEAQ, per germline. The CDR3 DNA reads as TGTGCCAGCAGCGCGGGCGGGCCGGAAAATGAGCAGTTCTTC. This gives the protein CASSAGGPENEQFF.

Turning to this clone: Additional DNA sequences in this sample encode the identical CDR3. The V call is TRBV11-2, the J call TRBJ2-5, with TRBD1 matching over 9 bases. The germline V gene has CDR1 SGHAT and CDR2 FQNNGV. J gave up 2 bases and V 7 bases, and 5 bases lay outside the gene matches. The CDR3 has 14 residues. This chain's CDR3 is CASKQGTGQETQYF. CDR3 sequence (DNA): TGTGCCAGCAAGCAAGGGACAGGGCAAGAGACCCAGTACTTC.

V gene TRBV10-3 combines with J gene TRBJ2-1; 10 bases line up with TRBD2. CDR3 length: 14 amino acids. V lost 5 bases and J lost 7; bases outside the gene matches: 5. Germline CDR1 reads ENHRY; CDR2 reads SYGVKD. In DNA form, the CDR3 reads TGTGCCATCAGTCCCCTAGCGGGGGAGAATGAGCAGTTCTTC. Translating it yields CAISPLAGENEQFF.

V and J are TRBV7-2 and TRBJ2-5, with D possibly matching TRBD1 (5 bases). Germline loops: CDR1 SGHTA, CDR2 FQGNSA. The CDR3 totals 14 residues. The V and J ends lost 5 bases and 5 bases respectively, with 15 bases between them. CDR3 loop: CASSPGIPGETQYF. In DNA form, the CDR3 reads TGTGCCAGCAGCCCAGGGATCCCCGGGGAGACCCAGTACTTC.

The rearrangement links TRBV9 to TRBJ1-5; 9 positions match TRBD1. The CDR3 covers 14 residues. Trimming removed 2 bases from V and 6 bases from J; junction bases left unmatched: 3. From germline, CDR1 is SGDLS and CDR2 YYNGEE. CDR3 sequence reads: CASSVGTGRQPQHF. In DNA, the CDR3 is TGTGCCAGCAGCGTGGGGACAGGGCGTCAGCCCCAGCATTTT.

This clone is deemed hyperexpanded (1% or more). The chain links TRBV6-6 to TRBJ1-1; D is uncertain. The CDR3 spans 14 residues. Germline assignment: CDR1 MNHNY and CDR2 SVGAGI (reference sequence). Trimming pared 6 bases from V and 1 base from J, leaving 12 bases between. DNA of the CDR3: TGTGCCAGCAGCCCCCGGGGAGAGAACACTGAAGCTTTCTTT. Translation gives CASSPRGENTEAFF.

The J gene is TRBJ2-7, the V gene TRBV4-3, with 9 nucleotides matching TRBD2. Germline loops: CDR1 LGHNA, CDR2 YSLEER. Trimming cost V 2 bases and J 6 bases; bases outside gene matches: 8. There are 15 residues in the CDR3. CDR3 protein: CASSQSYRLAVEQYF. The CDR3 coding sequence is TGCGCCAGCAGCCAATCGTATCGACTAGCGGTCGAGCAGTACTTC.

This clone occurred once. This chain joins TRBV25-1 and TRBJ2-2, with a tentative D call TRBD1 (6 bases). This CDR3 is built from 16 residues. CDR1 MGHDK and CDR2 SYGVNS come from the germline V gene. Trimming shortened V by 11 bases and J by 3 bases, and 22 bases separated the two germline ends. The CDR3 bases are TGTGCCTCGAGCAGGGGCGGGTTTGGGGACACCGGGGAGCTGTTTTTT. This gives the protein CASSRGGFGDTGELFF.

This clone has just one count. V is TRBV7-9 and J is TRBJ1-1; no clear D gene. V dropped 3 bases and J dropped 7 bases, with 18 bases sitting between them. CDR3 size: 15 residues. The germline V gene encodes CDR1 SEHNR and CDR2 FQNEAQ (reference sequence). CDR3 in DNA: TGTGCCAGCAGCTTGAGTTTGGGCGCAAAATTTGAAGCTTTCTTT. This translates into CASSLSLGAKFEAFF.

This clone was observed a handful of times. The chain joins TRBV9 to TRBJ2-1; D remains ambiguous. The CDR3 contains 16 residues. Trimming shortened V by 0 bases and J by 3 bases, and 13 bases separated the two germline ends. From germline, CDR1 is SGDLS and CDR2 YYNGEE. CDR3 nucleotides: TGTGCCAGCAGCGTAGGTGTCGGAGACGTCTACAATGAGCAGTTCTTC. It translates to CASSVGVGDVYNEQFF.

This rearrangement joins TRBV7-8 to TRBJ2-7; D possibly corresponds to TRBD2 (5 bases). The CDR3 sequence is 14 residues long. The germline V and J ends were trimmed by 1 base and 3 bases, with 10 bases remaining between them. Per germline, CDR1 SGHVS and CDR2 FQNEAQ. Written as DNA, the CDR3 is TGTGCCAGCAGCTTAGTAGCACTAGACTACGAGCAGTACTTC. Translating it yields CASSLVALDYEQYF.

This clone was counted a few times. V usage is TRBV4-3 and J usage is TRBJ1-1; maybe TRBD1 (5 bases). With 2 bases removed from V and 1 base from J, the gap between germline ends came to 8 bases. The CDR3 consists of 14 residues. Germline lookup yields CDR1 LGHNA and CDR2 YSLEER. CDR3 region: CASSQQGPNTEAFF. Here the CDR3 DNA reads TGCGCCAGCAGCCAACAGGGTCCGAACACTGAAGCTTTCTTT.

The chain couples TRBV5-6 to TRBJ2-7; unclear D gene. Germline V gene sequence: CDR1 SGHDT, CDR2 YYEEEE. V shed 4 bases and J shed 6 bases, with 14 bases lying between them. There are 13 residues in the CDR3. CDR3 sequence reads: CASSLPGGIEQYF. CDR3 bases: TGTGCCAGCAGCCTCCCCGGCGGAATCGAGCAGTACTTC.

V and J are TRBV6-6 and TRBJ2-1; 8 positions match TRBD2. CDR1 and CDR2 from the germline V gene are MNHNY and SVGAGI (reference sequence). Losses at the gene ends were 8 bases for V and 0 bases for J; bases not matched to a gene: 9. The CDR3 runs 16 residues. For the CDR3, the DNA is TGTGCCAGCTCATTAGGGGCGGGGGGCTCCTACAATGAGCAGTTCTTC. It specifies CASSLGAGGSYNEQFF.

This clone was seen once. This chain joins TRBV28 and TRBJ2-5; TRBD1 might be the D (6 bases). With 6 bases removed from V and 4 bases from J, the gap between germline ends came to 12 bases. Germline V gene lookup returns CDR1 MDHEN and CDR2 SYDVKM. The length of the CDR3 is 13 residues. CDR3 sequence (DNA): TGTGCCAGCAGACAGGGTACAAGAGAGACCCAGTACTTC. Translated, it gives CASRQGTRETQYF.

The gene calls are TRBV7-9 and TRBJ2-1, with D tentatively TRBD2 (5 bases). CDR1 and CDR2 from the germline V gene are SEHNR and FQNEAQ (reference sequence). V lost 1 base, J lost 1 base, and 8 bases lay in between. The CDR3 has 15 residues. CDR3 protein: CASSLGSGSYNEQFF. CDR3 bases: TGTGCCAGCAGCTTAGGGAGCGGTTCCTACAATGAGCAGTTCTTC.

The chain is built from TRBV9 and TRBJ2-3; tentative D call: TRBD2 (5 bases). CDR3 length: 17 amino acids. V gave up 0 bases and J gave up 0 bases, with 14 bases separating them. Germline CDR1 and CDR2: SGDLS and YYNGEE. In nucleotides, the CDR3 is TGTGCCAGCAGCGTAGCTTCCAGCGGCCATAGCACAGATACGCAGTATTTT. This gives the protein CASSVASSGHSTDTQYF.